The 18 T cell receptor beta chains given below trace back to one sample, sequenced in a study of cytomegalovirus exposure and HLA in healthy donors. PCR was performed using 60 Vbeta and 13 Jbeta primers. Profiling relied on immunoSEQ multiplex PCR, and the TCRdb table lists in-frame clones only, not all of them. The top ten hold over 2% of the sample, which has around 90,000 clones, around 60% seen once. The sequenced material came from PBMCs. The receptors were sampled from a human donor in good health.

Regarding this clone: At one end, the junction sequence differs from germline, possibly due to a read error. This rearrangement joins TRBV7-6 to TRBJ1-2; D call uncertain. The CDR3 is made up of 12 amino acids. Germline V gives CDR1 SGHVS, CDR2 FNYEAQ. The DNA for the CDR3 is TGTGCCGGCAGCCCGGGAAACTATGGCTACACCTTC. Translation: CAGSPGNYGYTF.

The V call is TRBV9, the J call TRBJ2-5; 8 nucleotides align to TRBD2. The CDR3 runs to 16 residues. Germline CDR1 is SGDLS and CDR2 is YYNGEE. J was trimmed by 5 bases and V by 2 bases; bases with no gene match: 11. CDR3 amino acids: CASSVAGGPTRETQYF. The CDR3 DNA follows: TGTGCCAGCAGCGTGGCGGGGGGCCCTACCCGGGAGACCCAGTACTTC.

This clone appeared a few times. The chain uses TRBV6-6 and TRBJ2-7, with TRBD1 matching 8 bases. The V segment lost 0 bases and the J segment 4 bases; nucleotides outside the gene matches: 5. CDR3 length: 15 residues. From germline, CDR1 is MNHNY and CDR2 SVGAGI (reference sequence). CDR3 coding DNA: TGTGCCAGCAGTTACTCCGACAGGGGAGTATACGAGCAGTACTTC. Encoded protein: CASSYSDRGVYEQYF.

The chain has TRBV5-6 and TRBJ1-4; D possibly corresponds to TRBD1 (6 bases). Trimming shortened V by 4 bases and J by 0 bases, and 13 bases separated the two germline ends. The CDR3 is 16 amino acids. Per the germline V gene, CDR1 is SGHDT and CDR2 is YYEEEE. The CDR3 region is CASSQGLGTTNEKLFF. In DNA, the CDR3 is TGTGCCAGCAGCCAGGGGTTAGGGACAACTAATGAAAAACTGTTTTTT.

This clone was recorded a few times. This sequence joins TRBV4-3 and TRBJ1-4, with 11 bases aligning to TRBD1. Trimming at V came to 0 bases and at J to 8 bases, leaving 5 bases not matched to a gene. Germline loops: CDR1 LGHNA, CDR2 YSLEER. This CDR3 is built from 16 residues. The CDR3 coding sequence is TGCGCCAGCAGCCAAGAACCGGGACAGGGGGGAGAAAAACTGTTTTTT. Amino acid sequence: CASSQEPGQGGEKLFF.

The rearrangement links TRBV2 to TRBJ1-4, with TRBD1 identical over 8 bases. Germline V gene sequence: CDR1 SNHLY, CDR2 FYNNEI. V dropped 7 bases and J dropped 7; count of bases not matched to a gene: 11. The CDR3 consists of 15 residues. CDR3 sequence reads: CASTETQGGGEKLFF. CDR3 in DNA: TGTGCCAGCACCGAAACACAGGGGGGTGGTGAAAAACTGTTTTTT. Supplemented by reference TRBV2 and TRBJ1-4, the full variable domain reads EPEVTQTPSHQVTQMGQEVILRCVPISNHLYFYWYRQILGQKVEFLVSFYNNEISEKSEIFDDQFSVERPDGSNFTLKIRSTKLEDSAMYFCASTETQGGGEKLFFGSGTQLSVL.

The CDR3 protein is CASSPALTGFYEQYF. In DNA form, the CDR3 reads TGTGCCAGCAGCCCAGCCTTGACAGGGTTCTACGAGCAGTACTTC. The rearrangement uses TRBV11-1 and TRBJ2-7; 7 bases map to TRBD1. The CDR3 covers 15 residues. Unmatched junction bases numbered 10, after V lost 5 bases and J lost 3 bases. In germline, CDR1 is SGHAT, CDR2 FQDESV (reference sequence). Using reference TRBV11-1 and TRBJ2-7 for the parts outside the CDR3, the full variable domain is EAEVAQSPRYKITEKSQAVAFWCDPISGHATLYWYRQILGQGPELLVQFQDESVVDDSQLPKDRFSAERLKGVDSTLKIQPAELGDSAMYLCASSPALTGFYEQYFGPGTRLTVT.

This clone has only a few counts. This chain uses TRBV29-1 with TRBJ2-5, with 14 nucleotides matching TRBD2. CDR3 length: 15 amino acids. In germline, CDR1 is SQVTM, CDR2 ANQGSEA. Germline trimming cut 6 bases from V and 5 bases from J; bases unmatched to any gene: 8. DNA of the CDR3: TGCAGCGTCGGCAGGGGACTAGCGGGGGCGGAGACCCAGTACTTC. This translates into CSVGRGLAGAETQYF.

The rearrangement uses TRBV5-4 and TRBJ1-1, with D unclear. The CDR3 is made up of 10 amino acids. The V end was cut by 6 bases, the J end by 11 bases, with 11 bases between. Germline-derived CDR1 and CDR2 are SGHNT and YYREEE (reference sequence). The CDR3 reads CASTRWRAFF. As DNA, the CDR3 is TGTGCCAGCACGAGGTGGAGGGCTTTCTTT.

V and J are TRBV7-9 and TRBJ2-3; 11 bases line up with TRBD2. The CDR3 has 16 amino acids. Trimming removed 0 bases from V and 5 bases from J; junction bases left unmatched: 4. The germline CDR1 and CDR2 sequences are SEHNR and FQNEAQ (reference sequence). CDR3 protein: CASSLASGGAGDTQYF. CDR3 bases: TGTGCCAGCAGCTTAGCTAGCGGGGGGGCCGGAGATACGCAGTATTTT.

The chain links TRBV4-2 to TRBJ1-5; D is ambiguous. This CDR3 has 13 residues. V was pared by 5 bases and J by 5 bases, with 10 bases between. Germline V gene lookup returns CDR1 LGHNA and CDR2 YNFKEQ. The CDR3 loop is CASSSLQDQPQHF. CDR3 in DNA: TGTGCCAGCAGCTCGCTCCAGGATCAGCCCCAGCATTTT.

The chain is built from TRBV11-3 and TRBJ2-1, with 13 bases aligning to TRBD2. Germline V gene lookup returns CDR1 SGHNT and CDR2 YENEEA. The CDR3 totals 15 residues. The J segment lost 9 bases and the V segment lost 5 bases, leaving 7 bases of the junction unmatched. CDR3 region: CASSHATSGGIEQFF. The CDR3 bases are TGTGCCAGCAGCCACGCGACTAGCGGGGGGATTGAGCAGTTCTTC.

V and J are TRBV6-1 and TRBJ2-1; D uncertain. Germline lookup yields CDR1 MNHNS and CDR2 SASEGT. V was clipped by 5 bases and J by 5 bases, with 10 bases between them. CDR3 length: 13 residues. The CDR3 sequence: CASSLRVNNEQFF. Written as DNA, the CDR3 is TGTGCCAGCAGTCTCCGGGTCAACAATGAGCAGTTCTTC.

This clone was counted a few times. This rearrangement joins TRBV7-2 to TRBJ1-6; unclear D gene. V was clipped by 3 bases and J by 10 bases, with 13 bases between them. CDR1 SGHTA and CDR2 FQGNSA come from the germline V gene. The CDR3 length is 14 residues. CDR3 nucleotide sequence: TGTGCCAGCAGCTTTAACCGGGGTAACTCACCCCTCCACTTT. It is translated as CASSFNRGNSPLHF.

V gene TRBV7-2 combines with J gene TRBJ2-7; 7 bases are shared with TRBD2. The CDR3 is made up of 15 amino acids. Per germline, CDR1 SGHTA and CDR2 FQGNSA. V lost 2 bases and J lost 6; bases outside the gene matches: 10. In nucleotides, the CDR3 is TGTGCCAGCAGCTTAACCTGGACTAGATCTGTCGAGCAGTACTTC. Its translation: CASSLTWTRSVEQYF.

The chain has TRBV19 and TRBJ2-2, with 8 bases identical to TRBD2. The germline CDR1 and CDR2 sequences are LNHDA and SQIVND (reference sequence). V gave up 4 bases and J gave up 0 bases; unmatched junction bases: 4. The CDR3 totals 16 residues. Here the CDR3 reads CASSTPGGPNTGELFF. As DNA, the CDR3 is TGTGCCAGTAGTACCCCGGGGGGGCCGAACACCGGGGAGCTGTTTTTT.

This sequence joins TRBV7-2 and TRBJ1-6; the D is unclear. V lost 3 bases to trimming and J lost 8 bases, with 11 bases between them. This CDR3 is built from 14 residues. Germline CDR1 and CDR2: SGHTA and FQGNSA. CDR3 in amino acids: CASSLIQAYSPLHF. The CDR3 DNA is TGTGCCAGCAGCTTGATCCAGGCTTATTCACCCCTCCACTTT.

The chain couples TRBV9 to TRBJ2-3, with 9 bases matching TRBD1. The CDR3 covers 14 residues. CDR1 SGDLS and CDR2 YYNGEE come from the germline V gene. Germline trimming cut 0 bases from V and 8 bases from J; bases unmatched to any gene: 4. This chain's CDR3 is CASSVGDREGTQYF. DNA of the CDR3: TGTGCCAGCAGCGTAGGGGACAGGGAGGGTACGCAGTATTTT. The full variable domain, rest sourced from reference TRBV9 and TRBJ2-3, is DSGVTQTPKHLITATGQRVTLRCSPRSGDLSVYWYQQSLDQGLQFLIQYYNGEERAKGNILERFSAQQFPDLHSELNLSSLELGDSALYFCASSVGDREGTQYFGPGTRLTVL.